This T cell receptor beta chain came from a study of T cell changes during pregnancy in multiple sclerosis (dated by TCRdb to between 2019 and 2020). Study-level background: The study examined how the T cell repertoire changed over the course of pregnancy in women with multiple sclerosis.

As regards this clone: It has no known antigen specificity. There are no base qualities to consult, and no much larger clone falls within one base.

From the germline V gene, CDR1 is MNHNS and CDR2 is SASEGT. The CDR3 holds 14 amino acids from the cysteine to the phenylalanine. Here the CDR3 DNA is all that survives: 42 bases in frame from base 1. The junction carries 9 bases between V and J, which are trimmed by 2 bases and 5 bases respectively. The protocol used for the library was the immunoSEQ multiplex PCR assay. As stored in TCRdb, this immuneACCESS dataset retains in-frame rearrangements with V and J assigned. A fraction of the clones does not appear; measured against another copy, unresolved V genes explain less than half of the discrepancy, and the remainder lacks a known reason. The sample includes approximately 48,000 clones, with roughly 94% observed a single time. In total, the top ten clones hold around 0.6% of the sample.

The clonotype originates from a female donor with multiple sclerosis, enrolled in a pregnancy study. The specimen was CD4+ T cells from peripheral blood mononuclear cells, collected in the second trimester of pregnancy. The chain employs TRBV6-1 and TRBJ2-2; no confident D gene assignment can be made. The bases read TGTGCCAGCAGTGAATGGGCACGGACCGGGGAGCTGTTTTTT. The resulting protein is CASSEWARTGELFF.